Below, 6 T cell receptor beta chains from the same sample are listed, as sequenced in a study of cytomegalovirus exposure and HLA in healthy donors. The PCR used 60 Vbeta and 13 Jbeta primers. The repertoire was sequenced with immunoSEQ multiplex PCR; TCRdb's copy has only in-frame clones and lacks some. The table gives about 25,000 clones; the top ten clones make up approximately 18% of it. Sequenced material: PBMCs. The receptors here all came from a male donor in good health and CMV-seropositive.

The V call is TRBV7-8, the J call TRBJ2-7; 9 bases align to TRBD2. Germline V gene sequence: CDR1 SGHVS, CDR2 FQNEAQ. The CDR3 sequence is 16 residues long. V was pared by 5 bases and J by 3 bases, with 11 bases of the junction left unmatched. The CDR3: CASSHRSRLADYEQYF. CDR3 DNA: TGTGCCAGCAGCCATCGATCCAGACTAGCGGACTACGAGCAGTACTTC.

The chain uses TRBV2 and TRBJ1-1; D gene uncertain. From germline, CDR1 is SNHLY and CDR2 FYNNEI. The CDR3 covers 14 residues. The V gene lost 0 bases and the J gene lost 6 bases, with 11 bases spanning the gap. CDR3 sequence: CASSEAQRAPEAFF. CDR3 sequence (DNA): TGTGCCAGCAGTGAAGCCCAGAGGGCCCCTGAAGCTTTCTTT.

V and J are TRBV30 and TRBJ1-6; D remains ambiguous. CDR3 length: 14 residues. The ends were cut back, 0 bases at V and 10 bases at J, with 13 bases in the middle. Germline assignment: CDR1 GTSNPN and CDR2 SVGIG (reference sequence). CDR3 DNA sequence: TGTGCCTGGAGTGTAGACCCCCTGAGGTCACCCCTCCACTTT. Translation: CAWSVDPLRSPLHF.

The DNA of the CDR3 is TGCGCCAGCAGCCCGAGAACGGACACTGAAGCTTTCTTT. As protein: CASSPRTDTEAFF. The rearrangement links TRBV4-3 to TRBJ1-1, with D unresolved. This CDR3 has 13 residues. V was pared by 4 bases and J by 3 bases, with 9 bases between. Germline V lookup: CDR1 LGHNA, CDR2 YSLEER.

As DNA, the CDR3 is TGTGCCAGCAGTGGGGGACAGGGCACCCCTGAAGCTTTCTTT. Amino acid sequence: CASSGGQGTPEAFF. This chain links TRBV2 with TRBJ1-1, with 9 bases fitting TRBD1. This CDR3 is 14 amino acids long. The V gene end was trimmed by 4 bases and the J gene end by 6 bases; junction bases not matched to a gene: 6. The germline V gene encodes CDR1 SNHLY and CDR2 FYNNEI.

This chain connects TRBV6-6 to TRBJ1-1; D ambiguous. V was cut by 4 bases and J by 2 bases, with 8 bases left in between. Germline V gives CDR1 MNHNY, CDR2 SVGAGI (reference sequence). CDR3 length: 13 residues. The DNA of the CDR3 is TGTGCCAGCAGTTCGGGAGTAAACACTGAAGCTTTCTTT. Translated, it gives CASSSGVNTEAFF.